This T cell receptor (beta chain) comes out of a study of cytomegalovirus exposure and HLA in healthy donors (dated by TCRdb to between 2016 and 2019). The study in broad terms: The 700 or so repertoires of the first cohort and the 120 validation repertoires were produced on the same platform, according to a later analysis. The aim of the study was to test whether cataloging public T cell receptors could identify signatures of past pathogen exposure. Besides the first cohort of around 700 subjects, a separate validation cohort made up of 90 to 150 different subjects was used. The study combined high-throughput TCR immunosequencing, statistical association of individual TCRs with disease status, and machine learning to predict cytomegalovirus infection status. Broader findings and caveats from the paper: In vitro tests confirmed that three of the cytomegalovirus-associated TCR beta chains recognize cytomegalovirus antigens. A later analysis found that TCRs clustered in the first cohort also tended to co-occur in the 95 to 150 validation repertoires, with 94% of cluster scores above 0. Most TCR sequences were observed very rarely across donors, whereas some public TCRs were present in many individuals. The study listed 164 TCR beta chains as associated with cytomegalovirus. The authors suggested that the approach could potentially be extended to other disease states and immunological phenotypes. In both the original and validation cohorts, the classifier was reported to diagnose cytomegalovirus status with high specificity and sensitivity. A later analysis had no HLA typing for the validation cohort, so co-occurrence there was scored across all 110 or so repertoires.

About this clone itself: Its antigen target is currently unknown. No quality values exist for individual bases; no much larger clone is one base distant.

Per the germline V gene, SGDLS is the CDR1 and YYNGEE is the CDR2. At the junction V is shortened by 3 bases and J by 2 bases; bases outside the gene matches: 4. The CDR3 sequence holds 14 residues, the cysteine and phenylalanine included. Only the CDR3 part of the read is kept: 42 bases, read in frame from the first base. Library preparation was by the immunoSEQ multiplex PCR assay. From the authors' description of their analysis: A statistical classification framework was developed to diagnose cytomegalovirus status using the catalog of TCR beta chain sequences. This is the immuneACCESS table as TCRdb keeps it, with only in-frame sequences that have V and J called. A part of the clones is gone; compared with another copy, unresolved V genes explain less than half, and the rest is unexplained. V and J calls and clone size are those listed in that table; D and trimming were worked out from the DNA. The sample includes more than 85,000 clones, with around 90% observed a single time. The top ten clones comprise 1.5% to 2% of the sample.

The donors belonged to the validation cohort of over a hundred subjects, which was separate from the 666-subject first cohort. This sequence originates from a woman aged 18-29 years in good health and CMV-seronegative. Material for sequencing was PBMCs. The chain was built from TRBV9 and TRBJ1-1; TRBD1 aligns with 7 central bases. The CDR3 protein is CASSAGTENTEAFF. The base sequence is TGTGCCAGCAGCGCCGGGACAGAAAACACTGAAGCTTTCTTT.